The T cell receptor (beta chain) described here comes from a study of control samples from healthy donors and cancer patients. V dropped 1 base and J dropped 0 bases, with 5 bases sitting between them. The CDR3 has 15 residues. The germline gives CDR1 SGHRS, CDR2 YFSETQ. The table came from immunoSEQ multiplex PCR; TCRdb's copy has only in-frame clones and leaves some out. The sample includes some 82,000 clones, more than 75% of them seen just once. The receptor was isolated from a man aged 45-60 years in good health. This sequence joins TRBV5-1 and TRBJ2-6; D not resolved. The sequencing input was blood. CDR3 loop: CASSLILSGANVLTF. The CDR3 DNA follows: TGCGCCAGCAGCTTGATCCTCTCTGGGGCCAACGTCCTGACTTTC.